One sample yielded the 21 T cell receptor beta chains listed below, sequenced in a study of CD8+CD57+ T cells in acquired aplastic anemia. For CDR3 and TCR beta VDJ profiling, genomic DNA was the template used. MiXCR, run by TCRdb on the reads, gives a single entry per CDR3 protein. The table lists about 210,000 distinct CDR3 sequences, 60% to 65% of them singletons, with over 25% in the top ten. Material for sequencing was sorted CD4+, CD8+, or CD8+CD57+ T cells (not recorded which) from PBMCs. The receptors were gathered from a human donor in good health.

This clonotype occurred many times. The chain combines TRBV7-8 with TRBJ1-6, with a tentative D call TRBD1 (6 bases). The germline CDR1 and CDR2 sequences are SGHVS and FQNEAQ. This CDR3 contains 15 residues. Trimming removed 0 bases at V and 7 bases at J, with 10 bases between. The chain's CDR3 is CASSLADSLNSPLHF. The CDR3, as DNA: TGTGCCAGCAGCTTAGCGGACAGTTTAAATTCACCCCTCCACTTT.

Details on this clonotype: Likely a read error: the CDR3 ends without its conserved phenylalanine or tryptophan. The chain uses TRBV7-8 and TRBJ1-1; D gene ambiguous. The CDR3 has 12 amino acids. The germline V and J ends were trimmed by 1 base and 6 bases, with 6 bases remaining between them. The germline V gene has CDR1 SGHVS and CDR2 FQNEAQ. The chain's CDR3 is CASSLGGPEAFL. The CDR3 DNA sequence: TGTGCCAGCAGCTTAGGAGGTCCTGAAGCTTTCTTG.

The V call is TRBV10-3, the J call TRBJ2-7, with 8 bases matching TRBD1. The germline V gene has CDR1 ENHRY and CDR2 SYGVKD. This CDR3 spans 12 amino acids. V was clipped by 9 bases and J by 2 bases; unmatched bases: 3. The CDR3 bases are TGTGCCATTTCGACAGGGGCCTACGAGCAGTACTTC. Protein: CAISTGAYEQYF.

This clonotype has at least ten counts. This chain connects TRBV4-2 to TRBJ2-7; 7 bases are shared with TRBD1. Per germline, CDR1 LGHNA and CDR2 YNFKEQ. The CDR3 sequence is 17 residues long. The V segment lost 0 bases and the J segment 4 bases; nucleotides outside the gene matches: 12. Written as DNA, the CDR3 is TGTGCCAGCAGCCAAGATATCTCGGCCAGGGGGTTGTACGAGCAGTACTTC. Translated, it gives CASSQDISARGLYEQYF.

On this clonotype itself: This sequence may be a read error, since a much larger clone differs from it by one base. The V call is TRBV5-4, the J call TRBJ2-7; D gene unclear. V was clipped by 0 bases and J by 7 bases, with 17 bases between them. CDR3 length: 15 amino acids. Germline V gene sequence: CDR1 SGHNT, CDR2 YYREEE (reference sequence). The CDR3 sequence is CASSLGGPGVFEQYF. The CDR3 region has the DNA TGTGCCAGCAGCTTGGGAGGCCCTGGGGTTTTTGAGCAGTACTTC.

The chain joins TRBV29-1 to TRBJ2-7; D not certain. The CDR3 contains 12 residues. The ends were cut back, 6 bases at V and 2 bases at J, with 11 bases in the middle. Germline CDR1 reads SQVTM; CDR2 reads ANQGSEA. The CDR3 loop is CSVEQSTYEQYF. The CDR3 DNA reads as TGCAGCGTAGAGCAGTCCACCTACGAGCAGTACTTC.

J is TRBJ2-1 and V is TRBV7-8; 9 bases are shared with TRBD1. The germline CDR1 and CDR2 sequences are SGHVS and FQNEAQ. The CDR3 extends over 13 amino acids. The V and J ends lost 11 bases and 5 bases, in that order; junction bases with no gene match: 7. CDR3 coding DNA: TGTGCCTGCGCGGACAGGGGCCACAATGAGCAGTTCTTC. It codes for CACADRGHNEQFF. Variable domain in full (rest from reference TRBV7-8 and TRBJ2-1): GAGVSQSPRYKVAKRGQDVALRCDPISGHVSLFWYQQALGQGPEFLTYFQNEAQLDKSGLPSDRFFAERPEGSVSTLKIQRTQQEDSAVYLCACADRGHNEQFFGPGTRLTVL.

The rearrangement links TRBV12-3 or TRBV12-4 to TRBJ2-3; D unresolved. This CDR3 spans 11 amino acids. Between the trimmed V and J ends, which lost 7 bases and 6 bases, there was a span of 8 bases. The CDR3 protein is CASTGVDTQYF. The CDR3 DNA reads as TGTGCCAGCACGGGTGTCGATACGCAGTATTTT.

The J gene is TRBJ1-1, the V gene TRBV5-1, with TRBD1 as a possible D gene (5 bases). The CDR3 sequence is 14 residues long. Trimming removed 4 bases from V and 1 base from J, with 11 bases in between. Germline-derived CDR1 and CDR2 are SGHRS and YFSETQ. The CDR3: CASSLIGQNTEAFF. CDR3 DNA sequence: TGCGCCAGCAGCCTTATTGGACAGAACACTGAAGCTTTCTTT.

As to this clonotype: Germline is not matched at one junction end, which may reflect a read error. The J gene is TRBJ2-1, the V gene TRBV2, with D maybe TRBD1 (6 bases). The CDR3 runs to 14 residues. The germline V gene has CDR1 SNHLY and CDR2 FYNNEI. The CDR3 region has the DNA TGTGCCAGCAGTGGGGGGCGAGTCCCCGATGAGCAGCTCTTC. Residues: CASSGGRVPDEQLF.

To note about this clonotype: Mismatch with germline at one junction end may stem from a read error. The gene calls are TRBV15 and TRBJ2-3, with D possibly being TRBD1 (6 bases). From germline, CDR1 is LNHNV and CDR2 YYDKDF (reference sequence). CDR3 length equals 13 residues. DNA of the CDR3: TGTGCCACCCGCAGGGGTAGCACAGATACGCAGTATTTT. Amino acids: CATRRGSTDTQYF.

The CDR3 loop is CASSLVGGIYGYTF. CDR3 sequence (DNA): TGTGCCAGCAGCTTAGTCGGAGGGATCTATGGCTACACCTTC. V and J are TRBV7-9 and TRBJ1-2; D is unresolved. Germline CDR1 is SEHNR and CDR2 is FQNEAQ (reference sequence). V dropped 1 base and J dropped 4 bases, with 10 bases sitting between them. This CDR3 comprises 14 residues.

Note on this clonotype: Since a much larger clone is just one base distant, this may be a read error. The chain joins TRBV5-4 to TRBJ1-1; TRBD1 aligns across 9 bases. The germline V gene has CDR1 SGHNT and CDR2 YYREEE (reference sequence). The length of the CDR3 is 13 residues. CDR3 in amino acids: CASSQGTGTEAFF. In nucleotides, the CDR3 is TGCGCCAGCAGCCAGGGGACAGGGACTGAAGCTTTCTTT.

V is TRBV5-1 and J is TRBJ2-7; 7 bases are shared with TRBD1. J was trimmed by 7 bases and V by 0 bases; bases with no gene match: 10. This CDR3 region has 15 residues. Germline CDR1 is SGHRS and CDR2 is YFSETQ. The CDR3 sequence is CASSLGDREFGEQYF. The CDR3 region has the DNA TGCGCCAGCAGCTTGGGTGACAGGGAGTTTGGGGAGCAGTACTTC.

In its sample, this clonotype was seen many times. The V call is TRBV3-1, the J call TRBJ2-7, with 11 positions matching TRBD1. V was clipped by 4 bases and J by 5 bases; unmatched bases: 7. The CDR3 is 15 amino acids. Germline V gene data show CDR1 as LGHDT and CDR2 as YNNKEL (reference sequence). The CDR3 loop reads CASSPRTGGLHEQYF. The CDR3 DNA follows: TGTGCCAGCAGCCCCAGGACAGGGGGCTTGCACGAGCAGTACTTC.

V gene TRBV5-1 combines with J gene TRBJ2-1, with D perhaps TRBD2 (5 bases). CDR3 size: 15 residues. The ends were cut back, 1 base at V and 5 bases at J, with 13 bases in the middle. The germline CDR1 and CDR2 sequences are SGHRS and YFSETQ. The CDR3 spells CASSLPLAHDNEQFF. The CDR3 DNA follows: TGCGCCAGCAGCTTGCCGCTAGCACATGACAATGAGCAGTTCTTC.

On this clonotype: An end of the junction differs from the germline gene, which may be a read error. V gene TRBV7-9 combines with J gene TRBJ2-7, with TRBD1 matching over 9 bases. Germline V gives CDR1 SEHNR, CDR2 FQNEAQ (reference sequence). The CDR3 runs to 16 residues. Written as DNA, the CDR3 is TGTGCCAGCAGCCCGCAACAGGGGGCGCTTGCCGGGGAGCTGTACTTC. Translating it yields CASSPQQGALAGELYF.

The sample holds many counts of this clonotype. This chain links TRBV6-6 with TRBJ2-7; D not certain. Germline V gives CDR1 MNHNY, CDR2 SVGAGI (reference sequence). Trimming cost V 4 bases and J 1 base, with 8 bases left between them. The CDR3 is 13 residues long. The chain's CDR3 is CASSSDGSYEQYF. The CDR3 DNA reads as TGTGCCAGCAGTTCTGACGGATCCTACGAGCAGTACTTC.

The V and J genes are TRBV19 and TRBJ1-2; the match to TRBD1 covers 7 bases. V lost 8 bases and J lost 4; bases outside the gene matches: 7. CDR3 size: 13 residues. CDR1 LNHDA and CDR2 SQIVND come from the germline V gene (reference sequence). CDR3 bases: TGTGCCAGTGGGGACAGACAACTCTATGGCTACACCTTC. It codes for CASGDRQLYGYTF. The complete variable domain, with remaining parts taken from reference TRBV19 and TRBJ1-2, reads DGGITQSPKYLFRKEGQNVTLSCEQNLNHDAMYWYRQDPGQGLRLIYYSQIVNDFQKGDIAEGYSVSREKKESFPLTVTSAQKNPTAFYLCASGDRQLYGYTFGSGTRLTVV.

The chain carries TRBV7-3 and TRBJ2-3, with 13 bases aligning to TRBD2. This CDR3 has 15 amino acids. J lost 5 bases, V lost 5 bases, and 4 bases had no gene match. Germline V lookup: CDR1 SGHTA, CDR2 FQGTGA. CDR3 bases: TGTGCCAGCAGCCGACTAGCGGGGGGCGAAGATACGCAGTATTTT. This sequence encodes CASSRLAGGEDTQYF. Looking up the rest from reference TRBV7-3 and TRBJ2-3 gives the full variable domain: GAGVSQTPSNKVTEKGKYVELRCDPISGHTALYWYRQSLGQGPEFLIYFQGTGAADDSGLPNDRFFAVRPEGSVSTLKIQRTERGDSAVYLCASSRLAGGEDTQYFGPGTRLTVL.

The CDR3 region has the DNA TGTGCCAGCAGGCCCACTTGGGGGGGGGGCACTGAAGCTTTCTTT. As protein: CASRPTWGGGTEAFF. This chain uses TRBV2 with TRBJ1-1, with a weak D call TRBD1 (5 bases). Germline-derived CDR1 and CDR2 are SNHLY and FYNNEI. The V end was cut by 6 bases, the J end by 4 bases, with 18 bases between. CDR3 length: 15 residues.